The clone carrying this TCR beta chain was detected many times. Its cognate antigen is unknown. V was clipped by 6 bases and J by 2 bases, with 27 bases between them. The CDR3 has 19 amino acids. Germline CDR1 SNHLY, CDR2 FYNNEI. Patients showing uncontrolled infection, other autoimmune disease, pregnancy or lactation were ineligible. The data were taken from a study of T cells in Graves' hyperthyroidism and ophthalmopathy. General observations from the study: Ophthalmopathy was told apart from stable hyperthyroidism by a 13 V-J model. Most expanded thyroid clonotypes above 0.001 recurred in blood.

Amplification yielded TCR beta CDR3 regions, with RNA transcripts as the source. During a first-round RT-PCR of the TCR CDR3, the HTBI primer set was used. TCRdb itself ran the multiplex PCR reads through MiXCR, one entry per CDR3 protein. Of a few hundred thousand distinct CDR3 sequences in the sample, roughly 15% were seen once. The chain joins TRBV2 to TRBJ2-3, with TRBD2 as a possible D gene (7 bases). This receptor was identified in a woman between 40 and 50 years old with Graves' hyperthyroidism that later progressed to Graves' ophthalmopathy. The sample taken for sequencing was blood. CDR3 residues: CASRGPDRILTSYTDTQYF. The CDR3 DNA follows: TGTGCCAGCAGGGGACCAGACAGGATCTTGACTAGCTACACAGATACGCAGTATTTT.